The rows below give T cell receptor beta chains drawn from one sample of a study of T cell responses to AZD1222 COVID-19 vaccine. Libraries were prepared by immunoSEQ multiplex PCR; TCRdb keeps only in-frame clonotypes and omits some of them. This table has 90,000 to 120,000 clones, about 90% appearing once. Source: peripheral blood, taken on day 0 of AZD1222 vaccination. These receptors all stem from an adult in good health. CDR3s include the opening cysteine and the closing phenylalanine or tryptophan. A D gene is named only where the DNA matches it firmly. Size tells how often a clone was seen (once, few, many) or the class of an expanded clone, and some rows leave it out.

abundance	d_gene	v_gene	j_gene	CDR3nt	CDR3aa
NA	NA	TRBV12-5	TRBJ1-2	TGTGCTAGTGGTTTGGGGATATCGGCCAACTATGGCTACACCTTC	CASGLGISANYGYTF
NA	NA	TRBV19	TRBJ1-6	NA	CASSIFLQLSGPLHF
NA	NA	TRBV9	TRBJ1-4	TGTGCCAGCAGCGTAGGGGGCAGTTTGAGATCTGAAAAACTGTTTTTT	CASSVGGSLRSEKLFF
NA	NA	TRBV11-2	TRBJ1-6	TGTGCCAGCAGCTACAGGGTGGATTCACCCCTCCACTTT	CASSYRVDSPLHF
NA	TRBD1	TRBV4-3	TRBJ1-6	TGCGCCAGCAGAAGACAGGGCTATAATTCACCCCTCCACTTT	CASRRQGYNSPLHF
NA	TRBD1	TRBV7-9	TRBJ1-5	TGTGCCAGCAGCTTGACAGGGAACAATCAGCCCCAGCATTTT	CASSLTGNNQPQHF
NA	NA	TRBV2	TRBJ2-1	TGTGCCAGCAGTGGGGGGAGCTCCTACAATGTGCAGTTCTTC	CASSGGSSYNVQFF
NA	TRBD2	TRBV7-2	TRBJ2-5	TGTGCCAGCAGCTTTATTCTAGCGGGGGGCCTGGAGACCCAGTACTTC	CASSFILAGGLETQYF
NA	TRBD2	TRBV18	TRBJ2-3	TGTGCCAGCTCACCGGGACTAGCGGGTAGATTGGTGGGCACAGATACGCAGTATTTT	CASSPGLAGRLVGTDTQYF
NA	NA	TRBV6-5	TRBJ2-7	TGTGCCAGCGGAAGGACAGCTCGGGGAGAGCAGTACTTC	CASGRTARGEQYF
NA	NA	TRBV6-6	TRBJ1-1	TGTGCCAGCAGCCCTACGAACACTGAAGCTTTCTTT	CASSPTNTEAFF
NA	NA	TRBV19	TRBJ1-5	TGTGCCAGTAGTATCACGGGACTCTATAGCAATCAGCCCCAGCATTTT	CASSITGLYSNQPQHF
NA	TRBD2	TRBV14	TRBJ2-7	TGTGCCAGCAGCCGAGCCGGGGGGTGGTACGAGCAGTACTTC	CASSRAGGWYEQYF
NA	NA	TRBV9	TRBJ1-5	TGTGCCAGCAGCGTAGGAGGCAATTCGGGCAATCAGCCCCAGCATTTT	CASSVGGNSGNQPQHF
NA	NA	TRBV7-2	TRBJ2-1	TGTGCCAGCAGCTTAGTCGCCAGAGGGAGCTCCTACAATGAGCAGTTCTTC	CASSLVARGSSYNEQFF
NA	NA	TRBV21-1	TRBJ2-1	TGTGCCAGCAGCCGACTAGCGGGGAGTAATGAGCAGTTCTTC	CASSRLAGSNEQFF
NA	NA	TRBV5-1	TRBJ2-1	TGCGCCAGCAGCCCAGGGCACCCCTACAATGAGCAGTTCTTC	CASSPGHPYNEQFF
once	NA	TRBV7-2	TRBJ2-7	TGTGCCAGCACCAATGGGGGGGAGCAGTACTTC	CASTNGGEQYF
NA	NA	TRBV3-1/TRBV3-2	TRBJ1-4	TGTGCCAGCAGCCCGCCACGTGCAACTAATGAAAAACTGTTTTTT	CASSPPRATNEKLFF
NA	NA	TRBV5-6	TRBJ1-5	TGTGCCAGCAGCTTGCACACGGGCCTCTTTCAGCCCCAGCATTTT	CASSLHTGLFQPQHF
NA	NA	TRBV2	TRBJ2-5	TGTGCCAGCAGTGTCGTCCCTCAAGAGACCCAGTACTTC	CASSVVPQETQYF
NA	NA	TRBV6-5	TRBJ1-2	TGTGCCAGCGCCTTGGGGGGCAGTGGCTACACCTTC	CASALGGSGYTF
NA	NA	TRBV18	TRBJ2-7	TGTGCCAGCTCACCACCCACCAGTTGGGACTCCTCCGAGCAGTACTTC	CASSPPTSWDSSEQYF
NA	NA	TRBV6-5	TRBJ2-3	TGTGCCACCTCTAGGGGCCCAGACAGCACAGATACGCAGTATTTT	CATSRGPDSTDTQYF
NA	NA	TRBV19	TRBJ1-3	TGTGCCAGTAGTATTCGCCCACAGATTCTCTCTGGAAACACCATATATTTT	CASSIRPQILSGNTIYF
once	NA	TRBV6-5	TRBJ1-5	TGTGCCAGCAAGGCTTTCAACAATCAGCCCCAGCATTTT	CASKAFNNQPQHF
NA	NA	TRBV3-1/TRBV3-2	TRBJ2-7	TGTGCCAGCAGCCAAAACAGGGACACCTACGAGCAGTACTTC	CASSQNRDTYEQYF
NA	TRBD1	TRBV6-5	TRBJ2-7	TGTGCCAGCCGTCCTGAAGGACAGGGGCGCTACGAGCAGTACTTC	CASRPEGQGRYEQYF
NA	NA	TRBV11-2	TRBJ1-5	TGTGCCAGCAGCTTACCCGGGGACGGTCAGCCCCAGCATTTT	CASSLPGDGQPQHF
NA	NA	TRBV10-3	TRBJ1-1	TGTGCCATCAGTGAGTCGACCGTCACTGAAGCTTTCTTT	CAISESTVTEAFF
NA	NA	TRBV10-1	TRBJ1-5	TGCGCCAGCAGTGTGGGGTATAGCAATCAGCCCCAGCATTTT	CASSVGYSNQPQHF
NA	TRBD1	TRBV27	TRBJ1-4	TGTGCCAGCAGTTCCTGGACAGGAGCTAATGAAAAACTGTTTTTT	CASSSWTGANEKLFF
NA	TRBD1	TRBV25-1	TRBJ1-2	TGTGCCAGCACGGGACAGGGGTATTTTGGCTATGGCTACACCTTC	CASTGQGYFGYGYTF
NA	TRBD1	TRBV7-9	TRBJ1-4	TGTGCCAGCAGCCTAGGACAGGGAAGGGAAAAACTGTTTTTT	CASSLGQGREKLFF
NA	TRBD2	TRBV29-1	TRBJ2-5	TGCAGCGGCGGGGGTACAGAGACCCAGTACTTC	CSGGGTETQYF
NA	TRBD1	TRBV29-1	TRBJ1-3	TGCAGCGTTGGGGACAGGGGAGCTGGAAACACCATATATTTT	CSVGDRGAGNTIYF
NA	NA	TRBV5-5	TRBJ1-5	TGTGCCAGCAGCTTGGATGGGCAGGGGAGTTTTCAGCCCCAGCATTTT	CASSLDGQGSFQPQHF
NA	NA	TRBV7-9	TRBJ2-7	TGTGCCAGCAGTTCAGACACCCCTGGAATGGGCGAGCAGTACTTC	CASSSDTPGMGEQYF
NA	TRBD1	TRBV3-1/TRBV3-2	TRBJ1-2	TGTGCCAGCAGCCAAGGGGACAGGGATTTCTTTTATCTCTATGGCTACACCTTC	CASSQGDRDFFYLYGYTF